Included here is one T cell receptor (beta chain) sequence, with context. Its specificity is not known. Libraries were prepared by immunoSEQ multiplex PCR; TCRdb keeps only in-frame clonotypes and omits some of them. This sample carries about 41,000 clones, 88% of them seen once, and the ten largest clones take about 2.5%. The record originates from a study of T cells in localized non-small cell lung cancer. Regarding the study as a whole: There was higher T cell clonality in uninvolved adjacent lung than in tumor, and it was highest there. Appearances in adjacent lung were noted for a median 57 of the top 100 tumor clones.

The sequence derives from a female donor over 55 with stage I squamous cell lung carcinoma. Source: peripheral blood, taken before any cancer treatment.

The CDR3 DNA reads TGTGCCACCATGGACGGGAGCAATCAGCCCCAGCATTTT. Its protein product is CATMDGSNQPQHF. The chain couples TRBV6-6 to TRBJ1-5; D gene unclear. V lost 10 bases, J lost 1 base, and 11 bases lay in between. CDR3 length equals 13 residues. Germline CDR1 reads MNHNY; CDR2 reads SVGAGI (reference sequence).